This T cell receptor beta chain was sequenced for a study of shared clonotypes between healthy human individuals. The germline V gene has CDR1 MGHRA and CDR2 YSYEKL. The CDR3 covers 16 residues. Trimming shortened V by 3 bases and J by 6 bases, and 18 bases separated the two germline ends. Assay runs were performed at deep level. Some clones are missing from TCRdb's copy, which holds only in-frame ones; the method was immunoSEQ multiplex PCR. The profile covers approximately 2.1 million clones, with 80% to 95% appearing a single time and about 0.39% taken by the ten largest. As regards this clone: Antigen unknown.

Findings of the study overall: Generally, naive subsets (rather than memory subsets) showed larger estimated richness. The study sampled only blood, and tissue repertoires likely differ.

What was sequenced was naive CD4+ T cells from PBMCs. Noted subset: CD45RA+ positively selected. The sequence was obtained from a man aged 18 to 29 in good health. Some clones in this sample may be carry-over from other donors' samples. The rearrangement joins TRBV4-1 to TRBJ1-3, with unresolved D. The CDR3 bases are TGCGCCAGCAGCCACCCAGGACCTGACCGGGAAAACACCATATATTTT. Encoded protein: CASSHPGPDRENTIYF.